One and the same sample provided the 12 T cell receptor beta chains below, sequenced in a study of human T cells and chemical hapten exposure. TCRdb passed the RACE reads through MiXCR, listing each CDR3 protein once. The repertoire consists of roughly 50,000 distinct CDR3 sequences, with roughly a tenth occurring once and the leading ten covering around a tenth. Time point given: pre-sensitization, week 0. Documented treatment: therapeutic diphenylcyclopropenone sensitization with weekly scalp DPC. Unseparated into fractions, whole blood served as the source from which total RNA was extracted. This material consisted of whole blood, taken in connection with sensitization to the hapten diphenylcyclopropenone (DPC). These receptors all come from a woman in her 30s with alopecia areata. Some clones in this sample may be carry-over from other donors' samples.

This clonotype showed up just a few times. The rearrangement joins TRBV6-2 or TRBV6-3 to TRBJ2-7, with TRBD1 identical over 7 bases. The CDR3 loop spans 15 amino acids. Losses at the gene ends were 2 bases for V and 5 bases for J; bases not matched to a gene: 9. In germline, CDR1 is MNHEY, CDR2 SVGEGT. CDR3 coding DNA: TGTGCCAGCAGTTACCGTTCTGGGACAGCCAACGAGCAGTACTTC. Translation gives CASSYRSGTANEQYF.

This clonotype was seen at least ten times. The chain joins TRBV28 to TRBJ1-1; 9 bases are shared with TRBD1. Trimming at V came to 8 bases and at J to 3 bases, leaving 10 bases not matched to a gene. From germline, CDR1 is MDHEN and CDR2 SYDVKM. The CDR3 runs 15 residues. In nucleotides, the CDR3 is TGTGCCAGCCCCGCCGGGACAGGGTCCTACACTGAAGCTTTCTTT. This translates into CASPAGTGSYTEAFF.

This clonotype showed up many times. The V and J genes are TRBV20-1 and TRBJ1-3, with D unclear. This CDR3 has 12 amino acids. Trimming took 7 bases from V and 1 from J, leaving 8 bases between them. The germline gives CDR1 DFQATT, CDR2 SNEGSKA (reference sequence). CDR3 nucleotide sequence: TGCAGTGTTCCGGGGTCTGGAAACACCATATATTTT. Its translation is CSVPGSGNTIYF.

This clonotype was observed a few times. Mismatch with germline at one junction end may stem from a read error. The chain carries TRBV6-1 and TRBJ1-4, with D unclear. The germline V gene has CDR1 MNHNS and CDR2 SASEGT. The length of the CDR3 is 15 residues. In DNA form, the CDR3 reads TGTGCCAGCAGCGAAGCGGTCGGCAGAAATGAAAAACTGTTTTTT. The encoded protein is CASSEAVGRNEKLFF.

This clonotype was detected only a few times. CDR3 residues: CASSKESQGPSYEQYF. CDR3 nucleotide sequence: TGTGCCAGCAGCAAAGAATCGCAGGGCCCATCCTACGAGCAGTACTTC. The chain carries TRBV21-1 and TRBJ2-7; TRBD2, the D gene given by the table, was not confirmed from the DNA. TRBV21-1 is a documented pseudogene. This CDR3 region has 16 residues.

The rearrangement links TRBV3-1 to TRBJ2-1, with 9 positions matching TRBD2. V gave up 1 base and J gave up 3 bases; unmatched junction bases: 4. CDR3 length equals 16 residues. Germline V gene lookup returns CDR1 LGHDT and CDR2 YNNKEL (reference sequence). CDR3 amino acids: CASSQALAGYYNEQFF. CDR3 DNA: TGTGCCAGCAGCCAAGCGCTAGCGGGGTACTACAATGAGCAGTTCTTC.

This clonotype was picked up a small number of times. V and J are TRBV19 and TRBJ1-5; 7 bases fit TRBD1. CDR1 LNHDA and CDR2 SQIVND come from the germline V gene (reference sequence). This CDR3 spans 14 amino acids. V trimming: 7 bases; J trimming: 5 bases; junction bases outside the gene matches: 8. The CDR3 DNA reads TGTGCCAGTACCTCCCGGGACAGTTATCAGCCCCAGCATTTT. It specifies CASTSRDSYQPQHF.

This clonotype was detected ten times or more. The chain uses TRBV4-1 and TRBJ2-7, with D uncertain. The V and J ends lost 3 bases and 6 bases respectively, with 18 bases between them. The CDR3 runs 15 residues. Germline lookup yields CDR1 MGHRA and CDR2 YSYEKL. The CDR3 coding sequence is TGCGCCAGCAGCCAGGGCAGGACCTCTTCCGTCGAGCAGTACTTC. As protein: CASSQGRTSSVEQYF.

The rearrangement uses TRBV20-1 and TRBJ2-7, with D possibly being TRBD1 (6 bases). Trimming took off 6 bases at V and 3 bases at J, with 9 bases between the two ends. The CDR3 is 11 amino acids. Looked up from germline, CDR1 is DFQATT and CDR2 is SNEGSKA (reference sequence). Here the CDR3 DNA reads TGCAGTGCGTGGACAGTCTACGAGCAGTACTTC. This gives the protein CSAWTVYEQYF.

This chain links TRBV29-1 with TRBJ1-5, with D uncertain. The V gene's germline CDR1 is SQVTM and CDR2 ANQGSEA. The germline V and J ends were trimmed by 5 bases and 2 bases, with 10 bases remaining between them. The CDR3 has 13 amino acids. CDR3 region: CSVQEVGNQPQHF. The CDR3 DNA is TGCAGCGTTCAGGAGGTCGGCAATCAGCCCCAGCATTTT.

Concerning this clonotype itself: This may stem from a read error, because a much larger clone lies one nucleotide away. The chain carries TRBV10-3 and TRBJ1-2; D unclear. CDR1 is ENHRY and CDR2 is SYGVKD in the germline V gene. There are 16 residues in the CDR3. V was trimmed by 0 bases and J by 8 bases, leaving 19 bases between them. CDR3 loop: CAISESGRRSTRGYTF. The DNA for the CDR3 is TGTGCCATCAGTGAGTCGGGCAGGAGATCCACACGAGGCTACACCTTC.

The rearrangement uses TRBV2 and TRBJ1-2, with 10 bases aligning to TRBD1. In germline, CDR1 is SNHLY, CDR2 FYNNEI. V lost 8 bases and J lost 10; bases outside the gene matches: 10. This CDR3 contains 13 residues. The CDR3 sequence is CASSDRGSVDYTF. CDR3 in DNA: TGTGCCAGCTCGGACAGGGGGTCAGTGGACTACACCTTC.